This T cell receptor beta chain originates from a study of blood T cell repertoires in COVID-19. At the level of the study: COVID-19 samples collected from the United States, Italy and Spain covered acute and convalescent phases. Sources were T cells, B-cell-depleted T cells, or PBMCs; the material itself was cDNA or gDNA.

Per the authors' pipeline: Reference gene primers were amplified, and this amplification served to estimate nucleated cell counts. The repertoire was sequenced with immunoSEQ multiplex PCR; TCRdb's copy has only in-frame clones and lacks some. V, J and clone size are taken as reported in that table, and D and trimming were inferred from the DNA itself. This table holds around 250,000 clones, roughly 89% found once. CDR1 LNHDA and CDR2 SQIVND come from the germline V gene (reference sequence). There are 14 residues in the CDR3. With 2 bases removed from V and 9 bases from J, the gap between germline ends came to 13 bases.

The sample consisted of peripheral blood. The sequence was obtained from a woman aged 40 to 50 who had recovered from COVID-19. J is TRBJ2-2 and V is TRBV19; D remains unclear. CDR3 coding DNA: TGTGCCAGTAGTATACCCGGGTCCGTCCGGGAGCTGTTTTTT. It yields the protein CASSIPGSVRELFF.